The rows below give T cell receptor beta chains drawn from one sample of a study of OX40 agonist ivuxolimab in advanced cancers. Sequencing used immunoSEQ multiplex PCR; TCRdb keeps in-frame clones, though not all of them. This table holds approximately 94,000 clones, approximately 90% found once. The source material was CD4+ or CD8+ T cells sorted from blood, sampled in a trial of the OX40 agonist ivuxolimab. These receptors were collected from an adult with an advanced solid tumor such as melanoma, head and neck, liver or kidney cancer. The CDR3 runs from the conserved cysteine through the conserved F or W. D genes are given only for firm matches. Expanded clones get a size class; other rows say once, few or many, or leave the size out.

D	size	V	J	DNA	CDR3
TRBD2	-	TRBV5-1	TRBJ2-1	TGCGCCAGCAGCTCGGGACTAGCTGCTAATAATGAGCAGTTCTTC	CASSSGLAANNEQFF
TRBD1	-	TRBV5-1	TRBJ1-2	TGCGCCAGCAGCTCCGGGACAGGGCCGTATGGCTACACCTTC	CASSSGTGPYGYTF
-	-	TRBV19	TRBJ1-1	TGTGCCAGTAGTCCCCGGGACAATGAAGCTTTCTTT	CASSPRDNEAFF
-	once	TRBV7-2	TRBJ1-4	TGTGCCAGCAGCCCCGGACCCCTTAATGAAAAACTGTTTTTT	CASSPGPLNEKLFF
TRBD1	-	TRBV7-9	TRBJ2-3	TGTGCCAGCAGTAAAAGGACAGGGGGCAACACAGATACGCAGTATTTT	CASSKRTGGNTDTQYF
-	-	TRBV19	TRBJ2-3	TGTGCCAGTAGTATGGGTCGGGGCCGCACAGATACGCAGTATTTT	CASSMGRGRTDTQYF
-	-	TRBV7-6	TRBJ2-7	TGTGCCAGCAGCGGTAGGGGGGGCTACGAGCAGTACTTC	CASSGRGGYEQYF
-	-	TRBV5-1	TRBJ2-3	TGCGCCAGCAGCTTGGCTTCTAGCATCTCAGATACGCAGTATTTT	CASSLASSISDTQYF
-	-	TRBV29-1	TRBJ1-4	TGCAGCGTTGAATCGGCAACTAATGAAAAACTGTTTTTT	CSVESATNEKLFF
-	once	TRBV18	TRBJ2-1	TGTGCCAGCTCAGCGACCTTCCCAGGGTTTCCCACCTACAATGAGCAGTTCTTC	CASSATFPGFPTYNEQFF
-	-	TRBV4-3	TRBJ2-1	TGCGCCAGCAGCCAAGATCGGGGTAGCGTGAGCTCCTACAATGAGCAGTTCTTC	CASSQDRGSVSSYNEQFF
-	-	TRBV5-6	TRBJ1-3	TGTGCCAGCAGCCTGCGAGGGGGTTCTGGAAACACCATATATTTT	CASSLRGGSGNTIYF
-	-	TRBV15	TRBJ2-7	TGTGCCACCAGCAGCTCTGCCGGGACCCTCGGCTCCTACGAGCAGTACTTC	CATSSSAGTLGSYEQYF
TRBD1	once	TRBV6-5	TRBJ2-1	TGTGCCAGCAGCTCCGGACAGGGGGCACGGAATGAGCAGTTCTTC	CASSSGQGARNEQFF
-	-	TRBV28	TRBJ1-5	TGTGCCAGCAAGGGTGAGATGAAGGGTTTACGTCCCGGCAATCAGCCCCAGCATTTT	CASKGEMKGLRPGNQPQHF
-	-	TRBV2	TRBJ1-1	TGTGCCAGCAGTGAAGGAGAGGCAACTGAAGCTTTCTTT	CASSEGEATEAFF
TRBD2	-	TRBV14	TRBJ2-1	TGTGCCAGCAGCCAAGAAGCGGCGGGAGCCTTTTACAATGAGCAGTTCTTC	CASSQEAAGAFYNEQFF
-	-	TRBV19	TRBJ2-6	TGTGCCAGTACCTCCTCCCCGGGGGGGGCCAACGTCCTGACTTTC	CASTSSPGGANVLTF
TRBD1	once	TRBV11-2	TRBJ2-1	TGTGCCAGCAGCTCCCCCACCGGGACAGGGGGCAAGAATGAGCAGTTCTTC	CASSSPTGTGGKNEQFF
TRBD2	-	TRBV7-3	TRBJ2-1	TGTGCCAGCAGCTCAACGCCTAGCGGGGGTATTGAGCAGTTCTTC	CASSSTPSGGIEQFF
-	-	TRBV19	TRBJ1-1	TGTGCCAGTAGTTCTACAGCGAACACTGAAGCTTTCTTT	CASSSTANTEAFF
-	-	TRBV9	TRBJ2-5	TGTGCCAGCAGCCCCGTGGGCGGGGAGACCCAGTACTTC	CASSPVGGETQYF
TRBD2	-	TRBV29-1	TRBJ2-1	TGCAGCGTTGAACTGGGGACTAGCGGGAGACTGGGGTACAATGAGCAGTTCTTC	CSVELGTSGRLGYNEQFF
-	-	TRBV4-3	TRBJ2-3	TGCGCCAGCAGCCAAGGCGGCAGATGGGAAACAGATACGCAGTATTTT	CASSQGGRWETDTQYF
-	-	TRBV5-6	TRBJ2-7	TGTGCCAGCAGCTTGTGGTTTTGGAGGGGAGGCCACGAGCAGTACTTC	CASSLWFWRGGHEQYF
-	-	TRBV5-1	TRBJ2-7	TGCGCCAGCAGCTTCCAGGGTTCCTACGAGCAGTACTTC	CASSFQGSYEQYF
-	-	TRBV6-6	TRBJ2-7	TGTGCCAGCAGTTACTCGAGACAGGCACCCGAGCAGTACTTC	CASSYSRQAPEQYF
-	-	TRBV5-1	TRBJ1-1	TGCGCCAGCAGTTTTGTTGGGGGAGCAGGGAACACTGAAGCTTTCTTT	CASSFVGGAGNTEAFF
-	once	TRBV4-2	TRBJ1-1	TGTGCCAGCAGCCAAGAAAGGGAGGGGACTGAAGCTTTCTTT	CASSQEREGTEAFF
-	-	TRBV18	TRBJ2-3	TGTGCCAGCTCACCGACTGGAGAGGCGCAGTATTTT	CASSPTGEAQYF
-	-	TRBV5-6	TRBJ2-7	TGTGCCAGCAGCCCGATAAGCTACGAGCAGTACTTC	CASSPISYEQYF
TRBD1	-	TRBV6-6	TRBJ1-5	TGTGCCAGCAGTCGACAGGGAGGACCCCAGCATTTT	CASSRQGGPQHF